The clone carrying this TCR beta chain was picked up many times. Its target is unknown. The people who gave samples were healthy Caucasians from Russia, aged about 6 to 95. Then a second PCR, running roughly 7 to 11 cycles, was carried out with a sample-barcoded 5' primer and a J-beta primer mix. From the 5' RACE reads, TCRdb called clonotypes with MiXCR, one entry per CDR3 protein. Among roughly 640,000 distinct CDR3 sequences, 25% to 35% were seen once, and the ten largest hold 15% to 19%. This specimen comes from a study of blood T cells in healthy people across ages. Background on the study: About one barcoded TCR beta cDNA was captured per two T cells. Findings and limits, study-wide: Getting older went along with TCR beta diversity per million T cells dropping roughly linearly. Diversity was higher, and naive CD4+ cells more numerous, in long-lived donors than in aged donors.

The sample consisted of blood. This clonotype was obtained from a woman at least 80 years old in good health.

The CDR3 region has the DNA TGTGCCATCAGTATAGAGGGGATCGACAATGAGCAGTTCTTC. Its protein is CAISIEGIDNEQFF. V gene TRBV10-3 combines with J gene TRBJ2-1; either TRBD1 or TRBD2 may supply D (5 bases each). CDR3 length: 14 amino acids. Germline CDR1 ENHRY, CDR2 SYGVKD. V was clipped by 5 bases and J by 5 bases, with 13 bases between them.